The table lists the clone carrying this T cell receptor (beta chain) with a few counts. CDR3 length: 15 amino acids. CDR1 is MNHNS, CDR2 SASEGT, per germline. After removal of 5 bases from V and 6 bases from J, the junction contained 4 bases not matched to a gene. The entry originates in a study of T cell repertoires in aging, cancer and after chemotherapy. The template was genomic DNA from peripheral blood, not RNA. Rearranged V-D-J TRB sequences were amplified with a mixed TRB-A/B primer pool. TCRdb re-called the multiplex PCR reads through MiXCR, storing one row per CDR3 protein. The sample has around 20,000 distinct CDR3 sequences, roughly 35% seen once.

Material for sequencing was blood. The chain joins TRBV6-1 to TRBJ2-3; 14 bases line up with TRBD2. This receptor was identified in a human donor with a solid tumor. Written as DNA, the CDR3 is TGTGCCAGCAGTAGGACTAGCGGGGGGCCGGATACGCAGTATTTT. It yields the protein CASSRTSGGPDTQYF.